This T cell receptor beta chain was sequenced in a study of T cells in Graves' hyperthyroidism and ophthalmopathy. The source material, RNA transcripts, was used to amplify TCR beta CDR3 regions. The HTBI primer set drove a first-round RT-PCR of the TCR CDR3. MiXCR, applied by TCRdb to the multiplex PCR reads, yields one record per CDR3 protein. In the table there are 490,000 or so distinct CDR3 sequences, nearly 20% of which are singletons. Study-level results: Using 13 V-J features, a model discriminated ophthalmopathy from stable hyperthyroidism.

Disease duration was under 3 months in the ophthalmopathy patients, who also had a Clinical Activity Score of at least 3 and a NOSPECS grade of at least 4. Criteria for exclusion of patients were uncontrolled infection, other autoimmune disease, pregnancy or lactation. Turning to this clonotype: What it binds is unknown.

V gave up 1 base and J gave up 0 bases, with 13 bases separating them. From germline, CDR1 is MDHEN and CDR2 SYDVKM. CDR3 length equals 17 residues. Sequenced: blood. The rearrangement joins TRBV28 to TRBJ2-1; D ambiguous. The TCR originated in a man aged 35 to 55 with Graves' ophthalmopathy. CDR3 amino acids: CASSLSGRFSSYNEQFF. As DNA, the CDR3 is TGTGCCAGCAGTTTATCAGGCAGGTTCAGCTCCTACAATGAGCAGTTCTTC.